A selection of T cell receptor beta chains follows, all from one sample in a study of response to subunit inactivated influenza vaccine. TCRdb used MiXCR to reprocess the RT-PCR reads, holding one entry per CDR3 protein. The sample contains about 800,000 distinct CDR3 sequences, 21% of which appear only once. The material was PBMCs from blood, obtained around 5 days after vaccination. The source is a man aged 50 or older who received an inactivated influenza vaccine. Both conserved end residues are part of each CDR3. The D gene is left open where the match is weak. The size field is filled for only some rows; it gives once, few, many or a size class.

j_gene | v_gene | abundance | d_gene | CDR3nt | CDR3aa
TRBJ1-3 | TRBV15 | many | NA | TGTGCCACCAGCAGGGAGCGGAGGGTTTTGAGAAACACCATATATTTT | CATSRERRVLRNTIYF
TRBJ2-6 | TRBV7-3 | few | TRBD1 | TGTGCCAGCAGCTTAGGGACAGGGGGCTCTGGGGCCAACGTCCTGACTTTC | CASSLGTGGSGANVLTF
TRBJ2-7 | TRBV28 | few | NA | TGTGCCAGCAGTTTTCAGTGGACGGATAATTCCTACGAGCAGTACTTC | CASSFQWTDNSYEQYF
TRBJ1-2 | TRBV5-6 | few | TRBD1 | TGTGCCAGCAGCTTACCGACAGGGAACCATGGCTACACCTTC | CASSLPTGNHGYTF
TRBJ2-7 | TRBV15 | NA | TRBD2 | TGTGCCACCAGCAGAGATTCGGGAGGGGCTAACGAGCAGTACTTC | CATSRDSGGANEQYF
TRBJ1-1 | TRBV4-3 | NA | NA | TGCGCCAGCAGCCAAGATAGGGCCAGCTATGAAGCTTTCTTT | CASSQDRASYEAFF
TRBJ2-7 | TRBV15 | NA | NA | TGTGCCACCAGCAGAGAGCGAAGGACCTACGAGCAGTACTTC | CATSRERRTYEQYF
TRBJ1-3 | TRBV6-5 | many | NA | TGTGCCAGCAGTTGGTCACAGGGAACTGGAAACACCATATATTTT | CASSWSQGTGNTIYF
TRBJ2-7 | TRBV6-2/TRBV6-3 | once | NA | TGTGCCAGCAGTTACCCTCAGGGACCTTACGAGCAGTACTTC | CASSYPQGPYEQYF
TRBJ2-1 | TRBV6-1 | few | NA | TGTGCCAGCAGGACAGGTAGTACGGGAAATGAGCAGTTCTTC | CASRTGSTGNEQFF
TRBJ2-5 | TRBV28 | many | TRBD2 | TGTGCCACGCGGGAGGCTCGAGAGACCCAGTACTTC | CATREARETQYF
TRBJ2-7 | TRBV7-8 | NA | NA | TGTGCCAGCAGCCCAGTGTGGGATATCAACGAGCAGTACTTC | CASSPVWDINEQYF
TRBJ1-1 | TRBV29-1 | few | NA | TGCAGCGCTCATTACACTGAAGCTTTCTTT | CSAHYTEAFF
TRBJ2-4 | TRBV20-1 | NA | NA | TGCAGTGCTAGAGATCCGTGGCAGAAAAAAAACATTCAGTACTTC | CSARDPWQKKNIQYF